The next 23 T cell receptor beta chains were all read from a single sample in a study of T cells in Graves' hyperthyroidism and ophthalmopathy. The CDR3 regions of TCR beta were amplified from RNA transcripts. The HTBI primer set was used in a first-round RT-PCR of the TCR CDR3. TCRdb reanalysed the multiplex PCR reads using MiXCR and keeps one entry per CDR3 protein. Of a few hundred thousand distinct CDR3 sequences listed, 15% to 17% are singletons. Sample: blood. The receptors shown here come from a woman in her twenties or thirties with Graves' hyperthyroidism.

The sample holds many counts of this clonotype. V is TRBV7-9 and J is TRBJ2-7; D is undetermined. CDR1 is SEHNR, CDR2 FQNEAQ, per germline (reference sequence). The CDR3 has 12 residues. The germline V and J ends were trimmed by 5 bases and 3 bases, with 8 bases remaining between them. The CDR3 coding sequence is TGTGCCAGCAGCCCCAAAGTCTACGAGCAGTACTTC. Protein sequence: CASSPKVYEQYF. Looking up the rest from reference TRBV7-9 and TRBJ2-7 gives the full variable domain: DTGVSQNPRHKITKRGQNVTFRCDPISEHNRLYWYRQTLGQGPEFLTYFQNEAQLEKSRLLSDRFSAERPKGSFSTLEIQRTEQGDSAMYLCASSPKVYEQYFGPGTRLTVT.

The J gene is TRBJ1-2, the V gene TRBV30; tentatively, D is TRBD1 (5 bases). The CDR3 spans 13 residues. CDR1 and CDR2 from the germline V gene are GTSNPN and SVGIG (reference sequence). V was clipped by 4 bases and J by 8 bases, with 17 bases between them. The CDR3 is CAWTQGYGGGYTF. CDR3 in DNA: TGTGCCTGGACCCAGGGATATGGAGGCGGCTACACCTTC.

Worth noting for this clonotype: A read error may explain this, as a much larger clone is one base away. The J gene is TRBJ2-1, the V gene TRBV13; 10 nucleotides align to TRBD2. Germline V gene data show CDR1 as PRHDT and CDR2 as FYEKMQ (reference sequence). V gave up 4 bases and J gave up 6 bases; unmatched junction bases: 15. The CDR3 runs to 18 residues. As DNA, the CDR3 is TGTGCCAGCAGCTCCGCTAAATCCGGGACTAGCGTCCCCAATGAGCAGTTCTTC. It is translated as CASSSAKSGTSVPNEQFF. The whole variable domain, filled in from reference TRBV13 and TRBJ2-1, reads AAGVIQSPRHLIKEKRETATLKCYPIPRHDTVYWYQQGPGQDPQFLISFYEKMQSDKGSIPDRFSAQQFSDYHSELNMSSLELGDSALYFCASSSAKSGTSVPNEQFFGPGTRLTVL.

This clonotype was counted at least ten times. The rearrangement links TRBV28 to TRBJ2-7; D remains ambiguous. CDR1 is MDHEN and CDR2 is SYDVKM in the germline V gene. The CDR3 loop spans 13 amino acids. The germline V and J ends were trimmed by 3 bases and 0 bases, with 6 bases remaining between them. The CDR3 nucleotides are TGTGCCAGCAGTTTGGCAATCTCCTACGAGCAGTACTTC. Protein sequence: CASSLAISYEQYF. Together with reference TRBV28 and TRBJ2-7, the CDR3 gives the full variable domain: DVKVTQSSRYLVKRTGEKVFLECVQDMDHENMFWYRQDPGLGLRLIYFSYDVKMKEKGDIPEGYSVSREKKERFSLILESASTNQTSMYLCASSLAISYEQYFGPGTRLTVT.

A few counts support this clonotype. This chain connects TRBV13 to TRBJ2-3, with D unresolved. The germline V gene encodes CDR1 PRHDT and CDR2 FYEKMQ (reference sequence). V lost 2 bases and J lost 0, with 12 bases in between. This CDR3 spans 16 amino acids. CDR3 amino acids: CASSLRLDDSTDTQYF. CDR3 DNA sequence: TGTGCCAGCAGCTTAAGGCTTGATGATAGCACAGATACGCAGTATTTT.

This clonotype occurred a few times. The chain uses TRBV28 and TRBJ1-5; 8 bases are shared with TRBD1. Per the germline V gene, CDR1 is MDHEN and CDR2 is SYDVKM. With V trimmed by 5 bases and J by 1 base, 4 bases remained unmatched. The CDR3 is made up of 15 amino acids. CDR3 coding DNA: TGTGCCAGCAGTCACAGGGGGGGGAGCAATCAGCCCCAGCATTTT. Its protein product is CASSHRGGSNQPQHF.

CDR3 nucleotides: TGTGCCAGCACCCCCGGACAAACGGGAGAGCAGTACTTC. As protein: CASTPGQTGEQYF. The V and J genes are TRBV6-1 and TRBJ2-7; D may correspond to TRBD1 or TRBD2 (5 bases each). The CDR3 sequence is 13 residues long. Germline CDR1 reads MNHNS; CDR2 reads SASEGT. V lost 7 bases to trimming and J lost 7 bases, with 17 bases between them.

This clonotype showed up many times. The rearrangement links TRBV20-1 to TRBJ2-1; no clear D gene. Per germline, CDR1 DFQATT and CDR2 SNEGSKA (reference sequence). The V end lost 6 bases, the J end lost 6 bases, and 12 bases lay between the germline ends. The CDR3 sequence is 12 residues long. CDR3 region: CSAVQLTNEQFF. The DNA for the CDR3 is TGCAGTGCCGTCCAATTAACCAATGAGCAGTTCTTC.

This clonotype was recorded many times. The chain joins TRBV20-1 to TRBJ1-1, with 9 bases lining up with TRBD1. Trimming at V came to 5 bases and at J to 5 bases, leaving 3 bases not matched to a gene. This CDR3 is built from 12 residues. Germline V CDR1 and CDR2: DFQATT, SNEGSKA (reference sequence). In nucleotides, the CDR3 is TGCAGTGCTCGCGGACAGGGGACTGAAGCTTTCTTT. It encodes CSARGQGTEAFF.

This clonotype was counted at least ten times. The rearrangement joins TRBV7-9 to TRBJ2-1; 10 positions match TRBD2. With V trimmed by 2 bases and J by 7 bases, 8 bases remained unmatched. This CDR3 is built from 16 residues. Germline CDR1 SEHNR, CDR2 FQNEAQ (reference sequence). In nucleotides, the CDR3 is TGTGCCAGCAGCTTATTGCTAGCGGGAGTGTGGAATGAGCAGTTCTTC. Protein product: CASSLLLAGVWNEQFF.

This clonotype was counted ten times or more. CDR3 region: CASSQVASGNNEQFF. The CDR3 region has the DNA TGTGCCAGCAGCCAAGTTGCTAGCGGGAACAATGAGCAGTTCTTC. The chain combines TRBV3-1 with TRBJ2-1; 9 positions match TRBD2. CDR1 LGHDT and CDR2 YNNKEL come from the germline V gene (reference sequence). CDR3 length: 15 amino acids. With V trimmed by 1 base and J by 5 bases, 3 bases remained unmatched.

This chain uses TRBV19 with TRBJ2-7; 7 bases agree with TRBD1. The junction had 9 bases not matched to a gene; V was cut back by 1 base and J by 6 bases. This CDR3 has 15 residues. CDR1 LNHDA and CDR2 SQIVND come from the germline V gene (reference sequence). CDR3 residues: CASSIGVLDRREQYF. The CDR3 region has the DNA TGTGCCAGTAGTATAGGCGTTTTGGACAGGCGCGAGCAGTACTTC.

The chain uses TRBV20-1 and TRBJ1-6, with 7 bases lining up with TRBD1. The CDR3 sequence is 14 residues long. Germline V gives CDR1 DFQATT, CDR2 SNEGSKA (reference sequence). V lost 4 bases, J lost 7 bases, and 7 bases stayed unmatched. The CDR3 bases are TGCAGTGCTACGCAGGGGGTCCGGAATTCACCCCTCCACTTT. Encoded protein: CSATQGVRNSPLHF.

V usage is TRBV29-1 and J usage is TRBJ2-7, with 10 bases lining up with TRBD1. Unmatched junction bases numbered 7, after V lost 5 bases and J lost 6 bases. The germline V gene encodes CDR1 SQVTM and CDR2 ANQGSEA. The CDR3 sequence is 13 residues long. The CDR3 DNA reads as TGCAGCGTTCGACAGGGGGCTGTGGGCGAGCAGTACTTC. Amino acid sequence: CSVRQGAVGEQYF.

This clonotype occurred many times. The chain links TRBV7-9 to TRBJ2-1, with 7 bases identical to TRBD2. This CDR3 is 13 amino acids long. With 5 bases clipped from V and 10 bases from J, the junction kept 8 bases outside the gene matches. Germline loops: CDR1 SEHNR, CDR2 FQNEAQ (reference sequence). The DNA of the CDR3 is TGTGCCAGCAGCGTTCGGACTAGTGACGAGCAGTTCTTC. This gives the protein CASSVRTSDEQFF.

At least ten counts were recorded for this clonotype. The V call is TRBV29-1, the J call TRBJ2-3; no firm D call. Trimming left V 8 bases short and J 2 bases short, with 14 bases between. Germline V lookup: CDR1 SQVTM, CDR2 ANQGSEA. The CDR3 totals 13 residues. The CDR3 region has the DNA TGCAGCCAAAGGGTGTGGGACACAGATACGCAGTATTTT. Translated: CSQRVWDTDTQYF.

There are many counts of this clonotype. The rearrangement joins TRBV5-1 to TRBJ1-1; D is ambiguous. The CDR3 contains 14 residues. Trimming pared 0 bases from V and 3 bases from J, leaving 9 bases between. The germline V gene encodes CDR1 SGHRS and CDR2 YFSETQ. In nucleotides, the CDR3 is TGCGCCAGCAGCTTGGAGGGCCGGGACACTGAAGCTTTCTTT. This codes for CASSLEGRDTEAFF.

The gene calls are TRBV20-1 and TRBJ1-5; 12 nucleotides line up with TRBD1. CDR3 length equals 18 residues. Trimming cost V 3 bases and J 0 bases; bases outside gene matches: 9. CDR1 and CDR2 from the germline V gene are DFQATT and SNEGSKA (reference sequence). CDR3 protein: CSARRGQGALYSNQPQHF. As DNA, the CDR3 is TGCAGTGCTAGGAGGGGACAGGGGGCCCTTTATAGCAATCAGCCCCAGCATTTT.

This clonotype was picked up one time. The CDR3 protein is CAISGQDSRYEQYF. Here the CDR3 DNA reads TGTGCCATCAGTGGACAGGATTCCCGGTACGAGCAGTACTTC. The chain is built from TRBV10-3 and TRBJ2-7; a weak D match, TRBD1 (6 bases). This CDR3 region has 14 residues. Germline values: CDR1 ENHRY, CDR2 SYGVKD. The V and J ends lost 4 bases and 4 bases respectively, with 14 bases between them.

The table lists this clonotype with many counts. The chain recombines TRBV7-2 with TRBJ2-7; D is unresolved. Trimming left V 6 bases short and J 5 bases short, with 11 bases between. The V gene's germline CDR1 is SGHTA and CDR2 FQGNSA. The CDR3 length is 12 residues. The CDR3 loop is CASSSKRNEQYF. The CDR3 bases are TGTGCCAGCAGTTCTAAAAGGAACGAGCAGTACTTC. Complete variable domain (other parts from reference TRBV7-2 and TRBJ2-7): GAGVSQSPSNKVTEKGKDVELRCDPISGHTALYWYRQSLGQGLEFLIYFQGNSAPDKSGLPSDRFSAERTGGSVSTLTIQRTQQEDSAVYLCASSSKRNEQYFGPGTRLTVT.

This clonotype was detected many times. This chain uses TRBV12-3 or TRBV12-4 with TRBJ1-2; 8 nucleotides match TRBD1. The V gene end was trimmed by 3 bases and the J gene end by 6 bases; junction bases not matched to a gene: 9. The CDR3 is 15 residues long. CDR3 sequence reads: CASSLFGGQGNGYTF. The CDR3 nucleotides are TGTGCCAGCAGTTTGTTTGGTGGACAGGGAAATGGCTACACCTTC.

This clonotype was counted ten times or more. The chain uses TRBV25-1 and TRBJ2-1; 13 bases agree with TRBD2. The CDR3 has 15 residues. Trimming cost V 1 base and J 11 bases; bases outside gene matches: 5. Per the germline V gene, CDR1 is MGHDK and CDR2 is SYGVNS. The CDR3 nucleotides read TGTGCCAGCAGTGAATCGGGACTAGCGGGACAAAAGCAGTTCTTC. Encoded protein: CASSESGLAGQKQFF.

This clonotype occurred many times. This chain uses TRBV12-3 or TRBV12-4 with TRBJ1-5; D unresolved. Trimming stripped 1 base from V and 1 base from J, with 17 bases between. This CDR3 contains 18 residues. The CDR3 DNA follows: TGTGCCAGCAGTTTAGGCGGCTACGGGGTGAGGAGCAATCAGCCCCAGCATTTT. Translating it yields CASSLGGYGVRSNQPQHF.